What follows are 10 T cell receptor beta chains derived from one specimen sequenced in a study of blood T cell repertoires in COVID-19. Measured with immunoSEQ multiplex PCR; TCRdb has only the in-frame clones, and not every one. The repertoire holds roughly 250,000 clones, with over 75% as singletons. The sequencing input was peripheral blood. The origin of the receptors is a woman aged 40 to 49 who had recovered from COVID-19.

In the case of this clone: Other DNA sequences in this specimen translate into the identical CDR3. The J gene is TRBJ1-5, the V gene TRBV30, with D hard to call. V lost 0 bases and J 3 bases, leaving 6 bases between the germline ends. Germline V gives CDR1 GTSNPN, CDR2 SVGIG (reference sequence). This CDR3 contains 13 residues. The CDR3, as DNA: TGTGCCTGGAGTGTAAGAGACAATCAGCCCCAGCATTTT. As protein: CAWSVRDNQPQHF.

This chain joins TRBV15 and TRBJ1-1, with a possible D match to TRBD1 (6 bases). The V gene lost 4 bases and the J gene lost 1 base, with 10 bases spanning the gap. CDR1 is LNHNV and CDR2 is YYDKDF in the germline V gene (reference sequence). This CDR3 is 14 amino acids long. As DNA, the CDR3 is TGTGCCACCAGCACGACAGGACAGAACACTGAAGCTTTCTTT. Translated: CATSTTGQNTEAFF.

V is TRBV21-1 and J is TRBJ1-2; the table calls TRBD1, which could not be checked here. TRBV21-1 constitutes a pseudogene. This CDR3 region has 14 residues. The CDR3, as DNA: TGTGCCAGCAGCACCGGGACAGATGGACGTGGCTACACCTTC. Translation gives CASSTGTDGRGYTF.

Only one count was recorded for this clone. The rearrangement joins TRBV4-2 to TRBJ2-3; TRBD2 matches at 11 bases. Trimming at V came to 0 bases and at J to 8 bases, leaving 10 bases not matched to a gene. This CDR3 region has 17 residues. CDR1 LGHNA and CDR2 YNFKEQ come from the germline V gene. CDR3 in amino acids: CASSQDRVLAGDGTQYF. The CDR3 DNA is TGTGCCAGCAGCCAAGATCGTGTACTAGCGGGAGATGGTACGCAGTATTTT.

This clone was found a few times. V and J are TRBV7-3 and TRBJ2-7, with TRBD2 identical over 13 bases. Germline V gene sequence: CDR1 SGHTA, CDR2 FQGTGA. J was trimmed by 2 bases and V by 5 bases; bases with no gene match: 3. This CDR3 has 15 residues. The DNA of the CDR3 is TGTGCCAGCAGCCCAGGGACTAGCGGGGCCTACGAGCAGTACTTC. It encodes CASSPGTSGAYEQYF.

This chain connects TRBV9 to TRBJ2-3; 8 positions match TRBD2. This CDR3 has 12 amino acids. Trimming removed 7 bases from V and 4 bases from J; junction bases left unmatched: 2. Germline CDR1 reads SGDLS; CDR2 reads YYNGEE. In DNA, the CDR3 is TGTGCCAGCTCCGGGGGGGCAGATACGCAGTATTTT. It is translated as CASSGGADTQYF.

The CDR3, as DNA: TGTGCCAGTAGTTCACCCCGGAAGGGGGGGAGCTACAATGAGCAGTTCTTC. Translating it yields CASSSPRKGGSYNEQFF. The V gene is TRBV19, the J gene TRBJ2-1; D perhaps matches TRBD2 (7 bases). Germline lookup yields CDR1 LNHDA and CDR2 SQIVND (reference sequence). This CDR3 is built from 17 residues. Trimming pared 5 bases from V and 3 bases from J, leaving 20 bases between.

In nucleotides, the CDR3 is TGTGCCAGCAGCGCGGGACTAGCCGGGACCCCCGGGGAGCTGTTTTTT. This gives the protein CASSAGLAGTPGELFF. The V gene is TRBV5-4, the J gene TRBJ2-2; 9 bases line up with TRBD2. Germline assignment: CDR1 SGHNT and CDR2 YYREEE (reference sequence). J was trimmed by 6 bases and V by 4 bases; bases with no gene match: 10. The CDR3 is made up of 16 amino acids.

In its sample, this clone was seen once. J is TRBJ2-7 and V is TRBV29-1, with D possibly being TRBD2 (5 bases). The CDR3 consists of 13 residues. With 3 bases removed from V and 1 base from J, the gap between germline ends came to 10 bases. Germline V gives CDR1 SQVTM, CDR2 ANQGSEA. The CDR3 DNA is TGCAGCGTTGACTCTGAGGGATCCTACGAGCAGTACTTC. Residues: CSVDSEGSYEQYF.

This clone was detected only a few times. V usage is TRBV6-4 and J usage is TRBJ2-1; 9 bases fit TRBD2. The V gene's germline CDR1 is MRHNA and CDR2 SNTAGT. This CDR3 region has 15 residues. Trimming at V came to 3 bases and at J to 6 bases, leaving 6 bases not matched to a gene. The CDR3 sequence: CASSDIAGAGNEQFF. The CDR3 DNA follows: TGTGCCAGCAGTGATATAGCGGGAGCGGGCAATGAGCAGTTCTTC.